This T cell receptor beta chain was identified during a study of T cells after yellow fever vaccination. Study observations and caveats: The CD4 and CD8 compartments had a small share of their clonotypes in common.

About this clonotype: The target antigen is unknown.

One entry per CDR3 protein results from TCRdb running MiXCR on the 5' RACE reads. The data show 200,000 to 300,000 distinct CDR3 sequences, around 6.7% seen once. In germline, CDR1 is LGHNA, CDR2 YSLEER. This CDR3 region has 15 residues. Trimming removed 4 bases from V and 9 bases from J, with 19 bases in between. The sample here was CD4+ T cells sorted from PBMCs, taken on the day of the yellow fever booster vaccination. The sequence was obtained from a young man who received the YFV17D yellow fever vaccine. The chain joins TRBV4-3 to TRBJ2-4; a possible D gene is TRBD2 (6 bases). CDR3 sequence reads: CASSLKTGAATIQYF. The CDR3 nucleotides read TGCGCCAGCAGCCTAAAGACGGGAGCGGCAACCATTCAGTACTTC.